This entry features one T cell receptor beta chain sequence. Its antigen specificity is not known. Base qualities are not provided; no much larger clone lies one nucleotide away. Using the deep immunoSEQ assay, TCR CDR3 regions were amplified from genomic DNA by multiplex PCR. For each cell subset, the extracted genomic DNA was distributed evenly across all wells of several immunoSEQ 96-well plates, and each plate served as one replicate. For sorted subsets, about 200 ng genomic DNA, equal to 30,000 to 35,000 T cell genomes, was loaded into each replicate PCR. Purified libraries were measured with a Qubit 3.0 fluorometer, size-checked on a Bioanalyzer 2100, and measured again with the KAPA Library Quantification kit. A separate single-read 150-cycle Illumina NextSeq 550 flow cell was used to sequence each immunoSEQ 96-well plate. The original pipeline was this. Because the immunoSEQ output included only junctional sequences and no quality scores, the filtering could not be the same as the filtering used for full-length reads. Sequences were annotated with PyIR, a Python wrapper for IgBLAST v1.9, and V/J genes and CDR3 were assigned using IMGT germline references. Any read was removed if the V/J assignment was weak (E-value above 1e-6), the CDR3 was missing, or the read contained stop codons, out-of-frame junctions, or ambiguous translated residues. A V3J clonotype was defined by an identical inferred V gene, J gene, and CDR3 amino acid sequence. Percentage overlap between repertoires was computed as shared unique clonotypes divided by the size of the smaller repertoire. Three approaches were used to assess repertoire richness: RTK rarefaction, the Chao1 estimator, and Recon v2.1 estimates of unobserved clonotypes. OLGA was used to compute generation probabilities for all TCRbeta clonotypes that the gDNA method yielded from several donors. TCRdb retrieved this table from immuneACCESS and kept in-frame rearrangements only. Not all clones are present; in checked studies, unresolved V genes account for under half, and no reason is known for the remainder. The V and J calls and clone size come from that table; D and trimming were worked out from the DNA. The sample includes under 850,000 clones, with about 91% observed a single time. The ten most abundant clones make up 20% to 30% of the sample.

The CDR3 has 15 amino acids, counting the end cysteine and phenylalanine. Only CDR3 DNA is held: 45 bases, read in frame from base 1. CDR1 is given as SGDLS and CDR2 as YYNGEE, both from the germline V gene. Trimming removed 4 bases from V and 5 bases from J; the gene matches leave 5 bases unexplained. The sample comes from a study of shared clonotypes between healthy human individuals (dated by TCRdb to the early 2020s). Background for the entire study: A few men and two women, aged 18 to 49 years, made up the cohort. To estimate repertoire size and how much clonotype sharing occurs between individuals, the study deeply sequenced the blood TCR repertoires of roughly 5 healthy adults. Leukapheresis yielded between about 0.94 and 10 billion PBMCs per donor. For each donor, three plates each were used for CD4 naive and CD4 memory, two plates were used for CD8 naive, and one plate was used for CD8 memory. To increase sequencing depth and limit assay-specific biases, TCR repertoire library preparation and sequencing were carried out by different laboratories using diverse techniques. Findings and caveats that apply to the study as a whole: Naive subsets generally had larger estimated clonotype richness than memory subsets. Sampling was limited to blood, and TCR repertoires in tissue likely differ from TCR repertoires in blood. Rarefaction of sorted-subset datasets indicated incomplete sequencing despite the large sequencing depth. The small number of donors limited the genetic and exposure-history diversity represented. Pairwise subsampling indicated that sequencing depth was expected to affect the degree of clonotype sharing among donors. Sharing across several donors was observed for 5% to 6.5% of naive CD4, over 3% of naive CD8, 2% to 2.5% of memory CD4, and less than 0.45% of memory CD8 clonotypes. Higher generation probabilities were observed for clonotypes shared by all four sorted-subset donors than for non-shared clonotypes.

CD8 naive samples were CD45RO-negative cells positively selected for CCR7, giving a CD45RA+CCR7+ population that excluded TemRA cells. The donors were healthy, HIV-negative adults with no recently reported acute infections or vaccinations. Only Caucasian adults living in Nashville, Tennessee, USA were represented among the donors. After blood collection by leukapheresis, PBMCs were isolated using Ficoll-Histopaque density gradient centrifugation and then cryopreserved in the vapor phase of liquid nitrogen. Analytical flow cytometry was used to check the purity and quantity of each magnetically sorted T cell population. From each sorted fraction, genomic DNA was isolated and quantified by UV absorbance on a Nanodrop 2000c.

The source material was naive CD8+ T cells sorted from blood. Interpreted using the paper, the cell subset or site label stands for: CD45RA+CCR7+. This receptor chain uses TRBV9 and TRBJ2-1; TRBD2 agrees with 11 junctional bases. This receptor was identified in a man aged 25 to 40 in good health. The nucleotide sequence reads as follows: TGTGCCAGCAGCCCCGGGACTAGCGGAAACAATGAGCAGTTCTTC. Its translation reads: CASSPGTSGNNEQFF.